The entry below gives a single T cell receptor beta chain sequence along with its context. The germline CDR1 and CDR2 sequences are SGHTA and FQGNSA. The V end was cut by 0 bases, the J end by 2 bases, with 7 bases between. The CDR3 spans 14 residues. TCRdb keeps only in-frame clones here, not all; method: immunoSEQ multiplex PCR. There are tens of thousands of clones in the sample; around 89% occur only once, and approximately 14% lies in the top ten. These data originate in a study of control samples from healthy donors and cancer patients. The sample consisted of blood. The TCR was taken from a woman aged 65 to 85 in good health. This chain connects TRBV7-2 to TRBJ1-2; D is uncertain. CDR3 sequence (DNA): TGTGCCAGCAGCTTAGCGCGGCAGAACTATGGCTACACCTTC. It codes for CASSLARQNYGYTF.